This T cell receptor (beta chain) is drawn from a study of blood T cell repertoires in COVID-19. The study assigned cohorts using participant-reported clinical history. The V gene's germline CDR1 is SGHNT and CDR2 YENEEA. V lost 1 base and J 8 bases, leaving 17 bases between the germline ends. The CDR3 runs to 16 residues. Original methodology: Reference gene primer amplification gave estimated nucleated cell counts. Here immunoSEQ multiplex PCR was the method, and the copy in TCRdb shows in-frame clones only, minus some. V, J and clone size were drawn from that table, and D and trimming were deduced from the DNA. Of roughly 400,000 clones detected, around nine tenths appear once; the ten largest clones hold approximately 1.5%.

This sequence was found in a woman between 18 and 29 years old who had been exposed to COVID-19. The chain recombines TRBV11-3 with TRBJ1-4; D call uncertain. The specimen was PBMCs or T cells enriched from blood (not recorded which). DNA for the CDR3: TGTGCCAGCAGCTTAGGATACACGGGAAAGGAGGAAAAACTGTTTTTT. Translating gives CASSLGYTGKEEKLFF. Variable domain in full (rest from reference TRBV11-3 and TRBJ1-4): EAGVVQSPRYKIIEKKQPVAFWCNPISGHNTLYWYLQNLGQGPELLIRYENEEAVDDSQLPKDRFSAERLKGVDSTLKIQPAELGDSAVYLCASSLGYTGKEEKLFFGSGTQLSVL.